This T cell receptor (beta chain) was obtained from a study of control samples from healthy donors and cancer patients. Sequencing used immunoSEQ multiplex PCR; TCRdb keeps in-frame clones, though not all of them. In the table there are more than 85,000 clones, approximately 87% of which are singletons. Germline CDR1 reads MNHEY; CDR2 reads SVGEGT. V lost 2 bases, J lost 4 bases, and 8 bases lay in between. This CDR3 contains 13 residues. Sequenced sample: PBMCs. This clonotype was sampled from a woman aged 60-75 years with lung cancer. This chain joins TRBV6-2 or TRBV6-3 and TRBJ1-2; no firm D call. The CDR3 DNA reads TGTGCCAGCAGTTACGACGGACCCTATGGCTACACCTTC. Protein sequence: CASSYDGPYGYTF.